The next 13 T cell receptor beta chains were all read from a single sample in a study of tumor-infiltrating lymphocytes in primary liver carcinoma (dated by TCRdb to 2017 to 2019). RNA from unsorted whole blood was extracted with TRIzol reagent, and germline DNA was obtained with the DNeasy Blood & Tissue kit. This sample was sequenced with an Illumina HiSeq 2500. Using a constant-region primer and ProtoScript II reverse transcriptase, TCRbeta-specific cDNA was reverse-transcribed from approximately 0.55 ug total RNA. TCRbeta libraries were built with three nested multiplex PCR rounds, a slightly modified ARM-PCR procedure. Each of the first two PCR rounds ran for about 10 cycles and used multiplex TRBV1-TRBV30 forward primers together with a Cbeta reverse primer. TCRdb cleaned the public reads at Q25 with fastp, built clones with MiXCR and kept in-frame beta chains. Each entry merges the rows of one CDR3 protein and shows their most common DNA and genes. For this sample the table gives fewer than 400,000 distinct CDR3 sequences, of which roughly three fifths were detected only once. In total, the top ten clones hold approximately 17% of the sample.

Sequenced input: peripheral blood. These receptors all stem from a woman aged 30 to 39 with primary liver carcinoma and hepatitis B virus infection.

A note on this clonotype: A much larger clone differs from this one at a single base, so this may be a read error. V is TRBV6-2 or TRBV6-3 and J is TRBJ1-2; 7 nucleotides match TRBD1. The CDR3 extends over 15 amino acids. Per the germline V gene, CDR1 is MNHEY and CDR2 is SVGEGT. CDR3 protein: CASNYEGGGVYGYTF. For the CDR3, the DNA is TGTGCCAGCAATTACGAAGGAGGGGGCGTATATGGCTACACCTTC.

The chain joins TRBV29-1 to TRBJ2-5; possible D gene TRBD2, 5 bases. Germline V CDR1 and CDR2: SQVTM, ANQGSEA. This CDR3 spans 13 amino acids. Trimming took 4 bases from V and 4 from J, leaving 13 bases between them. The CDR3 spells CSVGLTERETQYF. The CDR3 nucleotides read TGCAGCGTTGGACTAACGGAACGAGAGACCCAGTACTTC.

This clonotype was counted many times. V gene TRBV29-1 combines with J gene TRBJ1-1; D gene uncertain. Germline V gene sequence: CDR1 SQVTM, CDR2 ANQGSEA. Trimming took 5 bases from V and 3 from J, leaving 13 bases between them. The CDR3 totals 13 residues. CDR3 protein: CSVHEGLDTEAFF. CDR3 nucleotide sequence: TGCAGCGTTCACGAGGGCCTAGACACTGAAGCTTTCTTT. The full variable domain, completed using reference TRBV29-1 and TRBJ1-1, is SAVISQKPSRDICQRGTSLTIQCQVDSQVTMMFWYRQQPGQSLTLIATANQGSEATYESGFVIDKFPISRPNLTFSTLTVSNMSPEDSSIYLCSVHEGLDTEAFFGQGTRLTVV.

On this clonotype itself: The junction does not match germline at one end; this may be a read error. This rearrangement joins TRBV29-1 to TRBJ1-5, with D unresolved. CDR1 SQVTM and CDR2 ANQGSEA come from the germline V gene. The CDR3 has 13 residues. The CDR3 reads CNVGIGFDQPQHF. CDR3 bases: TGCAACGTTGGAATAGGGTTCGATCAGCCCCAGCATTTT.

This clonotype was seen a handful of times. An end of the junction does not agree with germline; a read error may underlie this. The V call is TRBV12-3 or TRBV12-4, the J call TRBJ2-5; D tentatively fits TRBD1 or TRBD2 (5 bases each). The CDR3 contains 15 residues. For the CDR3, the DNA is TGTGCCAGCAGTTGGACTGCAGGGATCCAAGGGACCCAGTACTTC. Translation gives CASSWTAGIQGTQYF.

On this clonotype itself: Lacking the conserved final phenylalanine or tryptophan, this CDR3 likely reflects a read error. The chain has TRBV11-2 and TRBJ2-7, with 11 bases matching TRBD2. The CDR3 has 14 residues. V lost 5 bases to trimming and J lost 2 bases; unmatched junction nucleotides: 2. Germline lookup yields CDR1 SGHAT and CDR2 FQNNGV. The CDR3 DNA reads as TGTGCCAGCAGCCTAGCGGGAGGACCCTACGAGCAGTACTCC. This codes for CASSLAGGPYEQYS.

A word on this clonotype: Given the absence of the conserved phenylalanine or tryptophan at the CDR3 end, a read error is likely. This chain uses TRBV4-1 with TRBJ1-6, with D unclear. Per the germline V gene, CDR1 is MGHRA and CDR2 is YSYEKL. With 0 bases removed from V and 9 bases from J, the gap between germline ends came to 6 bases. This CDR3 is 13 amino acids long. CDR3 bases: TGCGCCAGCAGCCAAGAACTCCCTTCACCCCTCCACTTA. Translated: CASSQELPSPLHL.

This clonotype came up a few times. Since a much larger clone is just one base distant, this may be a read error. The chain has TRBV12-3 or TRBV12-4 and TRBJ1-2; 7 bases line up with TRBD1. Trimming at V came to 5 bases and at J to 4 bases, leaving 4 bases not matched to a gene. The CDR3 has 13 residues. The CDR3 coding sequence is TGTGCCAGCAGTCCCTGGGACAGCTATGGCTACACCTTC. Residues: CASSPWDSYGYTF.

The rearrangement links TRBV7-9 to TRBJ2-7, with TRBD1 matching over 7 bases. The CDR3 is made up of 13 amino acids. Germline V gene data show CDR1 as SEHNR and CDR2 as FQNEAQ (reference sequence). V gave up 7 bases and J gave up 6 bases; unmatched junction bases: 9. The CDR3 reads CASIDRASGEQYF. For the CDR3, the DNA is TGTGCCAGCATCGACAGGGCTTCGGGCGAGCAGTACTTC. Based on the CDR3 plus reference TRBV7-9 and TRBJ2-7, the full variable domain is DTGVSQNPRHKITKRGQNVTFRCDPISEHNRLYWYRQTLGQGPEFLTYFQNEAQLEKSRLLSDRFSAERPKGSFSTLEIQRTEQGDSAMYLCASIDRASGEQYFGPGTRLTVT.

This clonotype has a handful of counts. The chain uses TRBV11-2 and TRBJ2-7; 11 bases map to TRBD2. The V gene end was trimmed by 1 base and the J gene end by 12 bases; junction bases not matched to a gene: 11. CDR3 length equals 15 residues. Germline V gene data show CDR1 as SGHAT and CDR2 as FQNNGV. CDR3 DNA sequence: TGTGCCAGCAGCTTAGTAGGGACTAGCGGCCTCTTGGCGTACTTC. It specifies CASSLVGTSGLLAYF.

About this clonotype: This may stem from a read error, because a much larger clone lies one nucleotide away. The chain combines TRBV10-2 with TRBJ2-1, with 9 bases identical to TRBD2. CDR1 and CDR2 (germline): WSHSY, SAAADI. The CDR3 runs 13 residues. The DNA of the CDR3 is TGCGCCAACAGTTTCACTAGCGGGAATGAGCAGTTCTTC. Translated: CANSFTSGNEQFF.

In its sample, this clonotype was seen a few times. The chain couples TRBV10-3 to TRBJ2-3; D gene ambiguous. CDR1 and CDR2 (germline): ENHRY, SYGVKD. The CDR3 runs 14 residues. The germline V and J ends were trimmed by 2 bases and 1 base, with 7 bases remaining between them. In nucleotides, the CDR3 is TGTGCCATCAGTGAGCCAGCTCGCACAGATACGCAGTATTTT. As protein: CAISEPARTDTQYF.

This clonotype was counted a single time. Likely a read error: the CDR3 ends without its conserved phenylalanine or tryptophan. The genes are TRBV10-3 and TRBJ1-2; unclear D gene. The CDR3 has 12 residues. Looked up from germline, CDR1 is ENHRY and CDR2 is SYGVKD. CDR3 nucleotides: TGTGCCAGCAGTGATGGGTACTATGGCTACACCCTC. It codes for CASSDGYYGYTL.